These 14 T cell receptor beta chains were all obtained from the same sample, sequenced in a study of identical twins. One entry per CDR3 protein results from TCRdb running MiXCR on the 5' RACE reads. Of 420,000 or so distinct CDR3 sequences listed, around 20% are singletons. The sequenced sample was naive T cells sorted from blood. These receptors all come from a man aged 45 to 65 in good health.

This chain uses TRBV19 with TRBJ2-1; D uncertain. V was clipped by 3 bases and J by 0 bases, with 12 bases between them. The CDR3 consists of 16 residues. CDR1 is LNHDA and CDR2 is SQIVND in the germline V gene (reference sequence). The CDR3 loop reads CASSMQPASSYNEQFF. In nucleotides, the CDR3 is TGTGCCAGTAGTATGCAACCTGCCTCCTCCTACAATGAGCAGTTCTTC.

Many counts were recorded for this clonotype. The chain is built from TRBV28 and TRBJ1-5; D possibly corresponds to TRBD1 (5 bases). This CDR3 comprises 17 residues. Germline CDR1 and CDR2: MDHEN and SYDVKM. V gave up 6 bases and J gave up 4 bases, with 22 bases separating them. The CDR3 bases are TGTGCCAGCAGCACTATGCCTTTCAGGGAGGGAAATCAGCCCCAGCATTTT. Amino acid sequence: CASSTMPFREGNQPQHF.

This clonotype was counted a few times. The chain carries TRBV15 and TRBJ1-6; D ambiguous. The ends were cut back, 2 bases at V and 7 bases at J, with 3 bases in the middle. This CDR3 is 12 amino acids long. Germline CDR1 is LNHNV and CDR2 is YYDKDF (reference sequence). In nucleotides, the CDR3 is TGTGCCACCAGCAGAAGGAATTCACCCCTCCACTTT. Protein: CATSRRNSPLHF.

At least ten counts were recorded for this clonotype. The chain is built from TRBV5-1 and TRBJ2-2; D is unresolved. V was cut by 2 bases and J by 2 bases, with 16 bases left in between. This CDR3 has 17 residues. Germline V gene lookup returns CDR1 SGHRS and CDR2 YFSETQ. CDR3 DNA: TGCGCCAGCAGCTTTCTCTCTGTAGGATTCAACACCGGGGAGCTGTTTTTT. Residues: CASSFLSVGFNTGELFF.

V and J are TRBV6-5 and TRBJ2-1; 9 bases fit TRBD2. V gave up 5 bases and J gave up 9 bases; unmatched junction bases: 14. This CDR3 is 16 amino acids long. Germline loops: CDR1 MNHEY, CDR2 SVGAGI. CDR3: CASSHFNTAGGLEQFF. In DNA, the CDR3 is TGTGCCAGCAGTCACTTCAACACAGCGGGAGGTCTTGAGCAGTTCTTC.

A few counts support this clonotype. V and J are TRBV30 and TRBJ2-1; tentatively, D is TRBD2 (6 bases). Germline values: CDR1 GTSNPN, CDR2 SVGIG (reference sequence). V shed 6 bases and J shed 2 bases, with 11 bases lying between them. The CDR3 covers 13 residues. CDR3 sequence: CACVPGAYNEQFF. The CDR3 DNA follows: TGTGCCTGCGTGCCGGGAGCCTACAATGAGCAGTTCTTC.

The rearrangement uses TRBV5-5 and TRBJ1-4; D gene ambiguous. Per germline, CDR1 SGHKS and CDR2 YYEKEE (reference sequence). Deletions cut 4 bases from V and 4 bases from J, with 20 bases between. CDR3 length: 17 residues. For the CDR3, the DNA is TGTGCCAGCAGCCACCGACGGAACCACGCGAATAATGAAAAACTGTTTTTT. Translated, it gives CASSHRRNHANNEKLFF.

This clonotype was seen repeatedly, ten times or more. The chain uses TRBV12-3 or TRBV12-4 and TRBJ2-4; no definite D call. Trimming pared 5 bases from V and 9 bases from J, leaving 11 bases between. The CDR3 spans 12 residues. CDR3: CASSLGSFIQYF. The CDR3, as DNA: TGTGCCAGCAGTCTTGGTAGCTTCATTCAGTACTTC.

The CDR3 protein is CASSLLNRESPEAFF. DNA of the CDR3: TGTGCCAGCAGCTTACTAAACAGGGAGAGCCCTGAAGCTTTCTTT. The chain has TRBV7-8 and TRBJ1-1; the D gene is possibly TRBD1 (6 bases). CDR1 is SGHVS, CDR2 FQNEAQ, per germline. The germline V and J ends were trimmed by 2 bases and 6 bases, with 16 bases remaining between them. This CDR3 is 15 amino acids long.

This chain uses TRBV20-1 with TRBJ2-3; tentatively, D is TRBD2 (5 bases). Germline CDR1 reads DFQATT; CDR2 reads SNEGSKA (reference sequence). The V and J ends lost 5 bases and 4 bases respectively, with 22 bases between them. The CDR3 is made up of 16 amino acids. The CDR3: CSADAAGLPGPDTQYF. For the CDR3, the DNA is TGCAGTGCTGACGCGGCGGGCCTCCCTGGCCCAGATACGCAGTATTTT.

The chain recombines TRBV6-1 with TRBJ2-7; 10 nucleotides agree with TRBD1. There are 13 residues in the CDR3. Germline CDR1 and CDR2: MNHNS and SASEGT. V shed 8 bases, J shed 3 bases, and the junction held 4 bases outside the gene matches. CDR3 sequence: CASCRTGGYEQYF. For the CDR3, the DNA is TGTGCCAGCTGTAGGACAGGGGGCTACGAGCAGTACTTC.

The V gene is TRBV29-1, the J gene TRBJ2-1; TRBD1 matches 9 bases. Germline lookup yields CDR1 SQVTM and CDR2 ANQGSEA. J lost 13 bases, V lost 0 bases, and 7 bases had no gene match. This CDR3 has 13 amino acids. The CDR3 nucleotides read TGCAGCGTTGAAGATCAGGGACAGGGTAAACAGTTCTTC. It yields the protein CSVEDQGQGKQFF.

The sample holds a few counts of this clonotype. The chain employs TRBV27 and TRBJ2-1; TRBD2 matches at 14 bases. The trim removed 5 bases at V and 12 bases at J, leaving 12 bases unmatched. Germline V gives CDR1 MNHEY, CDR2 SMNVEV (reference sequence). CDR3 length: 16 amino acids. The CDR3 here is CASSPETSGRAGGQFF. Here the CDR3 DNA reads TGTGCCAGCAGTCCCGAGACTAGCGGGAGGGCCGGAGGGCAGTTCTTC.

This chain uses TRBV12-3 or TRBV12-4 with TRBJ2-2; TRBD1 matches 8 bases. This CDR3 region has 16 residues. V shed 3 bases, J shed 6 bases, and the junction held 9 bases outside the gene matches. The DNA of the CDR3 is TGTGCCAGCAGTTTGGGGACAGGCCTTGAGGCCGGGGAGCTGTTTTTT. Protein sequence: CASSLGTGLEAGELFF.